This T cell receptor beta chain was sequenced in a study of blood T cells in healthy people across ages. The study's findings and limits: Aged donors had fewer naive CD4+ cells and lower diversity than long-lived donors.

They isolated at least 6 million PBMCs from each sample. Total RNA, at least 5.5 micrograms per sample, came from PBMCs. A word on this clonotype: What it binds is unknown.

This CDR3 comprises 17 residues. Trimming cost V 4 bases and J 1 base, with 19 bases left between them. Germline assignment: CDR1 SGHAT and CDR2 FQNNGV. PCR was performed a second time for about 7 to 11 cycles using a sample-barcoded 5' primer and a J-beta primer mix. TCRdb independently ran MiXCR on the 5' RACE reads; one entry per CDR3 protein. This sample carries approximately 600,000 distinct CDR3 sequences, 58% of them seen once, and the ten largest clones take over 35%. This sequence joins TRBV11-2 and TRBJ2-5; tentatively, D is TRBD2 (5 bases). Specimen: blood. This receptor was identified in a man aged 55 to 70 in good health. The DNA of the CDR3 is TGTGCCAGCAGCTCCGGGAATGGGAGCCCACCCCAAGAGACCCAGTACTTC. As protein: CASSSGNGSPPQETQYF.